The 9 T cell receptor beta chains presented below share a single source sample, sequenced in a study of cytomegalovirus exposure and HLA in healthy donors. Researchers ran the PCR with 60 Vbeta and 13 Jbeta primers. Here immunoSEQ multiplex PCR was the method, and the copy in TCRdb shows in-frame clones only, minus some. Among some 90,000 clones, 76% were seen once, and the ten largest hold 3% to 3.5%. What was sequenced was PBMCs. These receptors came from a man aged 40-55 years in good health and CMV-seronegative.

This clone was observed a handful of times. The J gene is TRBJ2-3, the V gene TRBV28; D call uncertain. The germline V and J ends were trimmed by 10 bases and 0 bases, with 14 bases remaining between them. The length of the CDR3 is 14 residues. Germline-derived CDR1 and CDR2 are MDHEN and SYDVKM. CDR3 nucleotide sequence: TGTGCCACCGATTACAGTTTAAGCACAGATACGCAGTATTTT. Amino acids: CATDYSLSTDTQYF. The whole variable domain, filled in from reference TRBV28 and TRBJ2-3, reads DVKVTQSSRYLVKRTGEKVFLECVQDMDHENMFWYRQDPGLGLRLIYFSYDVKMKEKGDIPEGYSVSREKKERFSLILESASTNQTSMYLCATDYSLSTDTQYFGPGTRLTVL.

This rearrangement joins TRBV29-1 to TRBJ2-2; perhaps TRBD1 as D (6 bases). Trimming took off 7 bases at V and 3 bases at J, with 15 bases between the two ends. CDR3 length equals 14 residues. Germline values: CDR1 SQVTM, CDR2 ANQGSEA. CDR3 amino acids: CSAVAYRDTGELFF. CDR3 DNA: TGCAGCGCTGTAGCTTACAGGGACACCGGGGAGCTGTTTTTT.

The chain carries TRBV27 and TRBJ1-5; D may be TRBD1 (6 bases). In germline, CDR1 is MNHEY, CDR2 SMNVEV (reference sequence). The V and J ends lost 6 bases and 5 bases respectively, with 14 bases between them. The CDR3 has 14 amino acids. CDR3: CASRQQGPDQPQHF. CDR3 nucleotide sequence: TGTGCCAGCAGACAACAGGGTCCGGATCAGCCCCAGCATTTT.

A remark on this clone: At one of its ends the junction is not consistent with the germline gene, which may arise from a read error. The V call is TRBV7-9, the J call TRBJ2-5, with D unresolved. Germline CDR1 is SEHNR and CDR2 is FQNEAQ (reference sequence). This CDR3 has 14 amino acids. DNA for the CDR3: TGTTCCAGCAGCCTTAACACGGGTCGGGAGACCCAGTACTTC. As protein: CSSSLNTGRETQYF.

This clone appeared a single time. V and J are TRBV10-3 and TRBJ2-2, with D tentatively TRBD2 (5 bases). The CDR3 has 16 amino acids. With 4 bases removed from V and 3 bases from J, the gap between germline ends came to 15 bases. Per germline, CDR1 ENHRY and CDR2 SYGVKD. CDR3 sequence (DNA): TGTGCCATCAGTGTTTTTGTTCTAGCTTACACCGGGGAGCTGTTTTTT. It yields the protein CAISVFVLAYTGELFF.

The genes are TRBV15 and TRBJ2-7, with D possibly being TRBD2 (6 bases). V was clipped by 3 bases and J by 1 base, with 10 bases between them. The CDR3 loop spans 14 amino acids. Per germline, CDR1 LNHNV and CDR2 YYDKDF (reference sequence). CDR3 coding DNA: TGTGCCACCAGCAGGGAGGGAGGTTCCTACGAGCAGTACTTC. It specifies CATSREGGSYEQYF.

The rearrangement uses TRBV5-1 and TRBJ2-5, with 9 bases lining up with TRBD1. V was clipped by 0 bases and J by 5 bases; unmatched bases: 14. CDR3 length: 18 residues. Germline CDR1 SGHRS, CDR2 YFSETQ. The CDR3 bases are TGCGCCAGCAGCTTGGGAACCAACCGACAGGGGGTGGGGGAGACCCAGTACTTC. Its translation: CASSLGTNRQGVGETQYF.

V is TRBV5-8 and J is TRBJ2-2, with 7 positions matching TRBD1. Per the germline V gene, CDR1 is SGHTS and CDR2 is YDEGEE. V gave up 5 bases and J gave up 6 bases; unmatched junction bases: 4. The CDR3 totals 13 residues. CDR3 loop: CASRSTGPGELFF. The CDR3 bases are TGTGCCAGCAGATCGACAGGGCCCGGGGAGCTGTTTTTT.

The J gene is TRBJ1-2, the V gene TRBV7-9; 8 bases map to TRBD1. Germline CDR1 and CDR2: SEHNR and FQNEAQ (reference sequence). The CDR3 length is 15 residues. Trimming took 7 bases from V and 5 from J; bases not matched to a gene: 12. CDR3 sequence: CASIPGQGAEYGYTF. The CDR3 bases are TGTGCCAGCATCCCTGGGCAGGGGGCTGAATATGGCTACACCTTC.